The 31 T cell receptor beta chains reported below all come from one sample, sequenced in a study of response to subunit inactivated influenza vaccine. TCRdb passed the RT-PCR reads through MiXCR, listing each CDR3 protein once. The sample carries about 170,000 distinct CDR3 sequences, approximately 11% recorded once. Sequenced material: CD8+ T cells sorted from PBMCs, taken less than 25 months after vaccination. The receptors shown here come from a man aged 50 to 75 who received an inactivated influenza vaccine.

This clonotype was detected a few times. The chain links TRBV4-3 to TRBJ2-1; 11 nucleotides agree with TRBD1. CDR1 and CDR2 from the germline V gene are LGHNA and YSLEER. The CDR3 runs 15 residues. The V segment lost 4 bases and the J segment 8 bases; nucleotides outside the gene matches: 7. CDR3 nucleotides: TGCGCCAGCAGCCTCGGACAGGGGGCAGGGGATGAGCAGTTCTTC. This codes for CASSLGQGAGDEQFF.

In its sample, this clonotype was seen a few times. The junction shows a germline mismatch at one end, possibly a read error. The CDR3 DNA sequence: TGTGCCAGCAGTGACGCCAGGGACGGCCTCGCTTTT. Residues: CASSDARDGLAF. The chain has TRBV2 and TRBJ2-3, with D possibly being TRBD1 or TRBD2 (5 bases each). Germline V gives CDR1 SNHLY, CDR2 FYNNEI. The CDR3 loop spans 12 amino acids.

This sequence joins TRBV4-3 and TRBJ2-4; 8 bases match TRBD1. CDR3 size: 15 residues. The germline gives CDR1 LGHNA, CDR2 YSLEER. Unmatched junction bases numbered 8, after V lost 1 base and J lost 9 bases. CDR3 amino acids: CASSQGQGAHGIQYF. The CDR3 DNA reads TGCGCCAGCAGCCAAGGGCAGGGGGCGCATGGCATTCAGTACTTC.

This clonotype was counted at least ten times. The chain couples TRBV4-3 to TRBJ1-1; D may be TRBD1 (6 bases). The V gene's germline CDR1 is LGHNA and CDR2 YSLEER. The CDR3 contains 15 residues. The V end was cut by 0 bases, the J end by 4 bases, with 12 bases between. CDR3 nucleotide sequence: TGCGCCAGCAGCCAAGAGGACAGTCCGACCACTGAAGCTTTCTTT. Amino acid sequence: CASSQEDSPTTEAFF.

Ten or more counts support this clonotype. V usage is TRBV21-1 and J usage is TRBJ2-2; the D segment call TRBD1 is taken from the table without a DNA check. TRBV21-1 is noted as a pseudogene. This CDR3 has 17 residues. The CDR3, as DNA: TGTGCCAGCAGCAAGGGGCCGGGGATCAGGGTCACCGGGGAGCTGTTTTTT. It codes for CASSKGPGIRVTGELFF.

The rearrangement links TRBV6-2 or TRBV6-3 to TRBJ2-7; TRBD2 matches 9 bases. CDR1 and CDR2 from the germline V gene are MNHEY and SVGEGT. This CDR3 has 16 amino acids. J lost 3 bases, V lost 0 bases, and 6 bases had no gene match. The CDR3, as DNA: TGTGCCAGCAGTTACTCGATTTTAGCGGGAGACTACGAGCAGTACTTC. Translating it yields CASSYSILAGDYEQYF.

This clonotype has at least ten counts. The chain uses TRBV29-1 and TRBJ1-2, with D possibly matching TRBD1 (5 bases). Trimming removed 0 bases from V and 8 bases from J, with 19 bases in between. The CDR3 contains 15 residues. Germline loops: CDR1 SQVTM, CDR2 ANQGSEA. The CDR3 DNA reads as TGCAGCGTTGAAGAGACCCTGAAAGGGGCATTCGGCTACACCTTC. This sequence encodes CSVEETLKGAFGYTF.

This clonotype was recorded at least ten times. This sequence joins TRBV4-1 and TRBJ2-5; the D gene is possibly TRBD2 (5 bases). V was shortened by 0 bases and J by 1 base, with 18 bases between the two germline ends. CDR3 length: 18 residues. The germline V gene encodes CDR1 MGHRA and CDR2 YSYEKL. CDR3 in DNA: TGCGCCAGCAGCCAAGATCGATCCTCGGGATGGTTCCAAGAGACCCAGTACTTC. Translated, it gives CASSQDRSSGWFQETQYF.

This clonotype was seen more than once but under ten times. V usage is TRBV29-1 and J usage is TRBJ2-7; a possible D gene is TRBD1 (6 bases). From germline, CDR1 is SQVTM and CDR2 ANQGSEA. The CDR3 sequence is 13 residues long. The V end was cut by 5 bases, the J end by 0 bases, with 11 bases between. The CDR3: CSVKAGASYEQYF. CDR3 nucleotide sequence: TGCAGCGTTAAGGCAGGGGCCTCCTACGAGCAGTACTTC.

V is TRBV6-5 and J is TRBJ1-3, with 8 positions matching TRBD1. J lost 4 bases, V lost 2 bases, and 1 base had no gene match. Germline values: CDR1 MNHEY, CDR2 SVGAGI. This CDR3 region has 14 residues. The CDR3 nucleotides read TGTGCCAGCAGTTACGGACAGGGAGGAAACACCATATATTTT. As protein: CASSYGQGGNTIYF.

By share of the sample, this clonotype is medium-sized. Here the CDR3 reads CATSRGGLASDEQYF. In DNA, the CDR3 is TGTGCCACCAGCAGAGGGGGACTAGCTAGCGACGAGCAGTACTTC. This chain joins TRBV15 and TRBJ2-7, with TRBD2 matching 9 bases. The CDR3 covers 15 residues. V lost 1 base and J lost 5; bases outside the gene matches: 6. Germline CDR1 is LNHNV and CDR2 is YYDKDF (reference sequence). Complete variable domain (other parts from reference TRBV15 and TRBJ2-7): DAMVIQNPRYQVTQFGKPVTLSCSQTLNHNVMYWYQQKSSQAPKLLFHYYDKDFNNEADTPDNFQSRRPNTSFCFLDIRSPGLGDTAMYLCATSRGGLASDEQYFGPGTRLTVT.

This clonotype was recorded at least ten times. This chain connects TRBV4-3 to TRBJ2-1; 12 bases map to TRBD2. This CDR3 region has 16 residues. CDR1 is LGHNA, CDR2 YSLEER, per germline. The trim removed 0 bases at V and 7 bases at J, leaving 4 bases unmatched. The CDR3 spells CASSQDLAGGPNEQFF. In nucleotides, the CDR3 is TGCGCCAGCAGCCAAGATCTAGCGGGGGGGCCAAATGAGCAGTTCTTC.

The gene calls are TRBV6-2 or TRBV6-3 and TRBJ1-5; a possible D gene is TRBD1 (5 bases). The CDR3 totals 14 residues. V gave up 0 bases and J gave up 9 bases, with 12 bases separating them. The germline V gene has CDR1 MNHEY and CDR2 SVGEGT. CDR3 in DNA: TGTGCCAGCAGTTACTCTGGGAGGGGATCGCCCCAGCATTTT. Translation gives CASSYSGRGSPQHF.

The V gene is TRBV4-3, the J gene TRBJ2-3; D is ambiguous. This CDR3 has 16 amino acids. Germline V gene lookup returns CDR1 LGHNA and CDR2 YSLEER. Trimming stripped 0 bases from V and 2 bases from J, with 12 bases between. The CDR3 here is CASSQERVTLTDTQYF. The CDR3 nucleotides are TGCGCCAGCAGCCAAGAACGAGTCACCCTCACAGATACGCAGTATTTT.

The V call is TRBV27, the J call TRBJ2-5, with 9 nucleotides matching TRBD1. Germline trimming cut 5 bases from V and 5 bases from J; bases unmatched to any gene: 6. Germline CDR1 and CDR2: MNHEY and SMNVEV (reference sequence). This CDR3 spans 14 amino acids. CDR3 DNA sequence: TGTGCCAGCAGTCCACTAACAGGGGGCGAGACCCAGTACTTC. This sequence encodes CASSPLTGGETQYF.

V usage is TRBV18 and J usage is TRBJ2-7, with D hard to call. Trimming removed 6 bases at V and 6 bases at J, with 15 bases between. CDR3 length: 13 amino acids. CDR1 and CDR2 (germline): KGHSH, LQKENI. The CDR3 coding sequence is TGTGCCAGCTCGGTCGGCACCTCTAGCGAGCAGTACTTC. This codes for CASSVGTSSEQYF.

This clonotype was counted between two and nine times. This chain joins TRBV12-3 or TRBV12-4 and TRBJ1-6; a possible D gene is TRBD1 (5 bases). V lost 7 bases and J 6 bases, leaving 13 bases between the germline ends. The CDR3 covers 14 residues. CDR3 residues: CASTFTGSNSPLHF. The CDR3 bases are TGTGCCAGCACCTTTACAGGAAGTAATTCACCCCTCCACTTT.

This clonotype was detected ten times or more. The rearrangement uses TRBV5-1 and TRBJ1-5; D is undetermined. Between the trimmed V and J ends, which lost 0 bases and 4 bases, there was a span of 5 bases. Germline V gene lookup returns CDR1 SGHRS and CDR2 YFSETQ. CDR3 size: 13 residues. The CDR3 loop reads CASSLDGNQPQHF. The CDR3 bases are TGCGCCAGCAGCTTGGACGGGAATCAGCCCCAGCATTTT.

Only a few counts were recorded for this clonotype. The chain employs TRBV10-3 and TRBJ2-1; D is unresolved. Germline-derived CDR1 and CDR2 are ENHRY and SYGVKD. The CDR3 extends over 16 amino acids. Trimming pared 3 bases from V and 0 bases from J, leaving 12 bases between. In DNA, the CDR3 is TGTGCCATCAGTGACCAGTCGGGCCCCTCCTACAATGAGCAGTTCTTC. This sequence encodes CAISDQSGPSYNEQFF.

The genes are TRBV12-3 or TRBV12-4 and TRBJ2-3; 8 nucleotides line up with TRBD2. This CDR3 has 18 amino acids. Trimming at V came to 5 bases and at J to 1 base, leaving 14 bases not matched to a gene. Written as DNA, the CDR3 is TGTGCCAGCAGTCATCCCCCGGTAACGGGAGGGGGCACAGATACGCAGTATTTT. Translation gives CASSHPPVTGGGTDTQYF.

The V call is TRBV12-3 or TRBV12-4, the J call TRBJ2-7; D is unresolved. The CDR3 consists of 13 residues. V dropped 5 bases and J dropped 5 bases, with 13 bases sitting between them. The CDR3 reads CASSHSTWHEQYF. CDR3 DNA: TGTGCCAGCAGTCATTCCACTTGGCACGAGCAGTACTTC.

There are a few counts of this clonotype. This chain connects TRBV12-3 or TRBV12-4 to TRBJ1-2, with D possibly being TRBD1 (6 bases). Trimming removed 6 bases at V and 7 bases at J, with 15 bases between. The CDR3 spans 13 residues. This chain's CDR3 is CASSRDTKAGYTF. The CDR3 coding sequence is TGTGCCAGCAGCCGGGACACAAAAGCTGGCTACACCTTC.

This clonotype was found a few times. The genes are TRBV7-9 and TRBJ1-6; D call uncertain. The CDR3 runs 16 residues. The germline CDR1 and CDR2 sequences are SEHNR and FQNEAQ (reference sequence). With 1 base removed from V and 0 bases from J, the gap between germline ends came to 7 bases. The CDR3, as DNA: TGTGCCAGCAGCTTAGGGCCCAGCTCCTATAATTCACCCCTCCACTTT. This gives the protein CASSLGPSSYNSPLHF.

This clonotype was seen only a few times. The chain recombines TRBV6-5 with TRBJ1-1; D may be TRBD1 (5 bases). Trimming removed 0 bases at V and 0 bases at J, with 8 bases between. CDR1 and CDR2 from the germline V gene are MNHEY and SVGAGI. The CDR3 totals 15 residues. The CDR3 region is CASSYSAGMNTEAFF. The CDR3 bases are TGTGCCAGCAGTTACTCGGCAGGGATGAACACTGAAGCTTTCTTT.

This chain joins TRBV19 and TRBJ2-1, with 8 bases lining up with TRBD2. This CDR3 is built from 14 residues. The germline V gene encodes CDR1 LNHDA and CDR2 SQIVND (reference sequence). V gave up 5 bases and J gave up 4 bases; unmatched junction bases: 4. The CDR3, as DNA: TGTGCCAGTAGTTTCGGCGGGAGGTACAATGAGCAGTTCTTC. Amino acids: CASSFGGRYNEQFF.

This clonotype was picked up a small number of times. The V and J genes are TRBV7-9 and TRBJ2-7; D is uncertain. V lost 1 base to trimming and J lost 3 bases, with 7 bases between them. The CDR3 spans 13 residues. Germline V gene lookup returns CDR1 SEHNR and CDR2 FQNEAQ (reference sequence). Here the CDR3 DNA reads TGTGCCAGCAGCTTAGACATCTACTACGAGCAGTACTTC. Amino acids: CASSLDIYYEQYF.

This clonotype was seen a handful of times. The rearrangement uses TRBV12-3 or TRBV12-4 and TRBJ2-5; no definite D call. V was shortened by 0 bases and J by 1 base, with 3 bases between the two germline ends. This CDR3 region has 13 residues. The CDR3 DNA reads TGTGCCAGCAGTTTAGCAGTCCAAGAGACCCAGTACTTC. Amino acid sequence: CASSLAVQETQYF.

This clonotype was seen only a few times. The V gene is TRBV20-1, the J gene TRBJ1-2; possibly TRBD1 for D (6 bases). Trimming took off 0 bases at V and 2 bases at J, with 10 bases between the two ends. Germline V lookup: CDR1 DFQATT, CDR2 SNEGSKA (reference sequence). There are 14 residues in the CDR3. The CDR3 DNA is TGCAGTGCTAGAGATTACAGGGTGAACTATGGCTACACCTTC. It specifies CSARDYRVNYGYTF.

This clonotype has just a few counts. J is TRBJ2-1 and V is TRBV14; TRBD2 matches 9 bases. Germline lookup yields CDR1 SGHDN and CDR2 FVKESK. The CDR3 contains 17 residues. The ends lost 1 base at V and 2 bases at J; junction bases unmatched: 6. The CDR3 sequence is CASSQGVAGDPYNEQFF. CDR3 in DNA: TGTGCCAGCAGCCAAGGGGTAGCGGGAGATCCCTACAATGAGCAGTTCTTC.

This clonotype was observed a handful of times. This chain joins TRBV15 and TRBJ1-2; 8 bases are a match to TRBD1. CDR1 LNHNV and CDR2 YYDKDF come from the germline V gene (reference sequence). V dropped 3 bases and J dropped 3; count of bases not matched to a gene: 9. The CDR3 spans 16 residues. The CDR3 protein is CATSSLWTGIHYGYTF. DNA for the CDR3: TGTGCCACCAGCAGTCTCTGGACAGGGATACACTATGGCTACACCTTC.

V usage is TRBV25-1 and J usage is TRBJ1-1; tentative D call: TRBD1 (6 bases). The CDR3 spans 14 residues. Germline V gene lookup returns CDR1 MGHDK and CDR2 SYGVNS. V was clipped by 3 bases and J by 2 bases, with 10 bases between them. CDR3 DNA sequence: TGTGCCAGCAGTGAGACAGGCGATAACACTGAAGCTTTCTTT. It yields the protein CASSETGDNTEAFF.